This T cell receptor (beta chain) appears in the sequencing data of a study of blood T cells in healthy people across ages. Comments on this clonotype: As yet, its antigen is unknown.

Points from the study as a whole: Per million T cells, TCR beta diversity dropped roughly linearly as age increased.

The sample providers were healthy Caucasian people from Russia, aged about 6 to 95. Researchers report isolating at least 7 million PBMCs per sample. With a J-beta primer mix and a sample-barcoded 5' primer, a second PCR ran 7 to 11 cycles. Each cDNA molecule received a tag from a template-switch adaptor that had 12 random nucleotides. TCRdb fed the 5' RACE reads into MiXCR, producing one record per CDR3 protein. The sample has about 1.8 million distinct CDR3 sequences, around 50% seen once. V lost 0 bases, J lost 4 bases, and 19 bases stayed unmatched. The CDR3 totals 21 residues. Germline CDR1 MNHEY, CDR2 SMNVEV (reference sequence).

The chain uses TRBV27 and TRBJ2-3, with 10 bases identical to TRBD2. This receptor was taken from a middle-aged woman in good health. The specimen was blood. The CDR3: CASSLSAGLAGARPGPDTQYF. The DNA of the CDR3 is TGTGCCAGCAGTTTATCTGCGGGCCTAGCGGGGGCCCGACCGGGGCCAGATACGCAGTATTTT.